A selection of T cell receptor beta chains follows, all from one sample in a study of PD-1 blockade in classical Hodgkin lymphoma. Profiling relied on immunoSEQ multiplex PCR, and the TCRdb table lists in-frame clones only, not all of them. This sample carries 72,000 or so clones, approximately 94% of them seen once, and the ten largest clones take 6.5% to 8%. The sample in question was peripheral blood mononuclear cells (PBMCs), obtained at baseline. Receptors were obtained from a human donor with classical Hodgkin lymphoma. Each CDR3 is given with its conserved first and last residue. D genes are given only for firm matches. A clone size is listed for some rows: how often the clone was seen (once, few, many), or a class if it is expanded.

V gene: TRBV7-3
D gene: .
J gene: TRBJ1-6
clone size: .
CDR3 protein: CASCQSSQSAYNSPLHF
CDR3 DNA: TGTGCCAGCTGTCAATCATCGCAATCGGCCTATAATTCACCCCTCCACTTT

V gene: TRBV5-1
D gene: .
J gene: TRBJ2-6
clone size: .
CDR3 protein: CASSFVGQASGANVLTF
CDR3 DNA: TGCGCCAGCAGCTTTGTGGGACAAGCTTCTGGGGCCAACGTCCTGACTTTC

V gene: TRBV27
D gene: .
J gene: TRBJ2-7
clone size: .
CDR3 protein: CASSSYEQYF
CDR3 DNA: TGTGCCAGCAGTTCCTACGAGCAGTACTTC

V gene: TRBV19
D gene: .
J gene: TRBJ1-5
clone size: .
CDR3 protein: CATKPRGGNQPQHF
CDR3 DNA: TGTGCCACCAAACCTCGAGGGGGCAATCAGCCCCAGCATTTT

V gene: TRBV7-2
D gene: TRBD1
J gene: TRBJ1-6
clone size: .
CDR3 protein: CASTKDRGRFSPLHF
CDR3 DNA: TGTGCCAGCACCAAGGACAGGGGGCGCTTTTCACCCCTCCACTTT

V gene: TRBV25-1
D gene: TRBD1
J gene: TRBJ2-7
clone size: few
CDR3 protein: CASSAWDRTYEQYF
CDR3 DNA: TGTGCCAGCAGTGCGTGGGACAGGACCTACGAGCAGTACTTC

V gene: TRBV5-5
D gene: TRBD1
J gene: TRBJ1-1
clone size: .
CDR3 protein: CASSNRDRETEAFF
CDR3 DNA: TGTGCCAGCAGCAACCGGGACAGGGAGACTGAAGCTTTCTTT

V gene: TRBV7-3
D gene: .
J gene: TRBJ1-3
clone size: .
CDR3 protein: CASSSGISGNTIYF
CDR3 DNA: TGTGCCAGCAGCTCCGGGATATCTGGAAACACCATATATTTT

V gene: TRBV11-2
D gene: .
J gene: TRBJ2-2
clone size: .
CDR3 protein: CASSLSVAAPDTGELFF
CDR3 DNA: TGTGCCAGCAGCTTATCGGTCGCAGCGCCTGACACCGGGGAGCTGTTTTTT

V gene: TRBV7-6
D gene: TRBD2
J gene: TRBJ2-7
clone size: .
CDR3 protein: CASSLPGSGTSGSLDEQYF
CDR3 DNA: TGTGCCAGCAGCTTACCCGGTTCCGGGACTAGCGGGTCCCTCGACGAGCAGTACTTC

V gene: TRBV7-2
D gene: TRBD1
J gene: TRBJ2-7
clone size: .
CDR3 protein: CASSFGQGLEQYF
CDR3 DNA: TGTGCCAGCAGCTTCGGACAGGGCCTCGAGCAGTACTTC

V gene: TRBV6-5
D gene: TRBD1
J gene: TRBJ1-2
clone size: few
CDR3 protein: CASSYSRDRGYGYTF
CDR3 DNA: TGTGCCAGCAGTTACTCGAGAGACAGGGGCTATGGCTACACCTTC